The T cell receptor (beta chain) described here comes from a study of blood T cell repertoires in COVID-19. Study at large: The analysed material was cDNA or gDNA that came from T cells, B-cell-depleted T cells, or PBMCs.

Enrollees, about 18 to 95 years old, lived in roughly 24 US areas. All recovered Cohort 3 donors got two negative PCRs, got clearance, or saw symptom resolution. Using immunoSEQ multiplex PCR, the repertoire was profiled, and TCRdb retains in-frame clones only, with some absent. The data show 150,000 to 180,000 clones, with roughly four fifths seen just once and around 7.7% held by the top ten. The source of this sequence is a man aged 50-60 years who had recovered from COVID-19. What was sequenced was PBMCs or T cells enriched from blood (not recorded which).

The CDR3 loop reads CASSAGGSNSPLHF. Here the CDR3 DNA reads TGTGCCAGCAGCGCGGGGGGAAGTAATTCACCCCTCCACTTT. This rearrangement joins TRBV6-5 to TRBJ1-6; D might be TRBD1 (5 bases). V lost 6 bases and J 6 bases, leaving 12 bases between the germline ends. Germline CDR1 is MNHEY and CDR2 is SVGAGI. The CDR3 contains 14 residues.